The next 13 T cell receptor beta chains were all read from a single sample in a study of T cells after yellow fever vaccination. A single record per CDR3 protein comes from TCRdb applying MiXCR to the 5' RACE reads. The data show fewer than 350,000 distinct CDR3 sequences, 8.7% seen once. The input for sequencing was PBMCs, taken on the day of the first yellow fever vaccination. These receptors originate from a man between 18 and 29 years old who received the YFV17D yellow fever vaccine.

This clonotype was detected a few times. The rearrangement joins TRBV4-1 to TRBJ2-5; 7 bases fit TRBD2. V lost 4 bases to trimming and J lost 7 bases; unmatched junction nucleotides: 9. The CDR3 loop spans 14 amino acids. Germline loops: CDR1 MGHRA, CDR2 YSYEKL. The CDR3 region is CASSPLSGEVTQYF. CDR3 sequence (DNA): TGCGCCAGCAGCCCACTCAGCGGGGAAGTGACCCAGTACTTC.

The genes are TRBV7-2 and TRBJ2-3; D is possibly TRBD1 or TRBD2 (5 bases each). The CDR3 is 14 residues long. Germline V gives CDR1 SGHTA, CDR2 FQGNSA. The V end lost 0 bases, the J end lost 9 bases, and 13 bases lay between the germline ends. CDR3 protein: CASSLAPGPGTQYF. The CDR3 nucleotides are TGTGCCAGCAGCTTAGCGCCGGGGCCCGGGACGCAGTATTTT.

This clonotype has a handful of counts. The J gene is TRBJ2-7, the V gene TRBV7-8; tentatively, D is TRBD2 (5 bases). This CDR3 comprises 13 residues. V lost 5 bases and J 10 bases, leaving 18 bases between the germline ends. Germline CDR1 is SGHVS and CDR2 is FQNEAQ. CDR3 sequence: CASSPRGQTRQYV. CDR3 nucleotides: TGTGCCAGCAGCCCAAGAGGGCAAACCCGCCAGTACGTC.

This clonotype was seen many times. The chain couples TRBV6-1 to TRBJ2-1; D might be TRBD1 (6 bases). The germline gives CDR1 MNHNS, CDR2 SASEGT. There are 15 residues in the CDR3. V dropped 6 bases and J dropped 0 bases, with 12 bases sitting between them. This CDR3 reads CASSPQGPSYNEQFF. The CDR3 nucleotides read TGTGCCAGCAGCCCACAGGGCCCCTCCTACAATGAGCAGTTCTTC.

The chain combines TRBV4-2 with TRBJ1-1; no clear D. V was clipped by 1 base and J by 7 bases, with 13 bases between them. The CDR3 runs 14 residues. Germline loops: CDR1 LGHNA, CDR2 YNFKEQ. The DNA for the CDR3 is TGTGCCAGCAGCCAAGTAGGGCCCGACATTGAAGCTTTCTTT. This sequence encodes CASSQVGPDIEAFF.

As DNA, the CDR3 is TGTGCCTGGAGTGAGGGTAGCAATCAGCCCCAGCATTTT. This sequence encodes CAWSEGSNQPQHF. The rearrangement links TRBV30 to TRBJ1-5; D is uncertain. The CDR3 has 13 residues. The germline gives CDR1 GTSNPN, CDR2 SVGIG (reference sequence). Trimming took 1 base from V and 0 from J, leaving 4 bases between them.

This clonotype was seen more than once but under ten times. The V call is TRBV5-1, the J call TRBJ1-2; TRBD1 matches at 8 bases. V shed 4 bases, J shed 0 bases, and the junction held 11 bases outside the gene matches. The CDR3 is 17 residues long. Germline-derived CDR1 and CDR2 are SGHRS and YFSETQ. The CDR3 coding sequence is TGCGCCAGCAGCCCCATGACAGGGGCCACAGCTAACTATGGCTACACCTTC. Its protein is CASSPMTGATANYGYTF.

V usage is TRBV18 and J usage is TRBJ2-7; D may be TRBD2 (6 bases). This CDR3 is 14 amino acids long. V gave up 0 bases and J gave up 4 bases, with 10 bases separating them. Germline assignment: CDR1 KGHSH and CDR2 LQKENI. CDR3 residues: CASSPPGRGYEQYV. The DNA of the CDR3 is TGTGCCAGCTCACCACCGGGGCGGGGTTACGAGCAGTACGTC.

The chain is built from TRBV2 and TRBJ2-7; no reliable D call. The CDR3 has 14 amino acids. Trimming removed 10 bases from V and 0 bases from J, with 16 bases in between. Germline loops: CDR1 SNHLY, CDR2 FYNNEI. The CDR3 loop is CATVLSRSSYEQYV. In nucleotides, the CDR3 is TGTGCCACAGTCCTTTCGCGGAGCTCCTACGAGCAGTACGTC.

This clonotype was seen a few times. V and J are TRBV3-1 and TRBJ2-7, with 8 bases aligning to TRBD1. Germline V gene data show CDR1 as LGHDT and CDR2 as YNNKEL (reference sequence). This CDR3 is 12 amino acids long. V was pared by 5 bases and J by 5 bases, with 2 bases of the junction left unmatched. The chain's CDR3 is CASSTTGDEQYF. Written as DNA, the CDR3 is TGTGCCAGCAGCACGACAGGGGACGAGCAGTACTTC.

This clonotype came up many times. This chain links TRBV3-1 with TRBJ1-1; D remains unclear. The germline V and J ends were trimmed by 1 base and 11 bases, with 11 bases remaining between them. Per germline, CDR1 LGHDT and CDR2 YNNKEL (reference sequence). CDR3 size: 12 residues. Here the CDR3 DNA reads TGTGCCAGCAGCCAAGGGCCGTCGAACGCTTTCTTT. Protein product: CASSQGPSNAFF. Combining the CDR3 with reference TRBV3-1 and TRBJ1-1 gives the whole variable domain DTAVSQTPKYLVTQMGNDKSIKCEQNLGHDTMYWYKQDSKKFLKIMFSYNNKELIINETVPNRFSPKSPDKAHLNLHINSLELGDSAVYFCASSQGPSNAFFGQGTRLTVV.

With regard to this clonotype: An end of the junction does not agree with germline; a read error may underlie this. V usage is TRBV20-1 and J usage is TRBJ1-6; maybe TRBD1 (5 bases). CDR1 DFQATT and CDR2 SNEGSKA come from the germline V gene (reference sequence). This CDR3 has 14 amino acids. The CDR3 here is CSAREGESRSPIHF. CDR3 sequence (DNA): TGCAGTGCTAGAGAGGGGGAATCTCGCTCACCCATCCACTTT.

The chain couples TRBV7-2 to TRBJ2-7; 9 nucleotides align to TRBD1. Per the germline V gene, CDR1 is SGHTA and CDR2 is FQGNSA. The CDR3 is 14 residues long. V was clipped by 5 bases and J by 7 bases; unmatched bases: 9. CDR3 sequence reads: CASSIYRGLEEQYF. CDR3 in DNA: TGTGCCAGCAGCATCTACAGGGGGCTGGAAGAGCAGTACTTC.